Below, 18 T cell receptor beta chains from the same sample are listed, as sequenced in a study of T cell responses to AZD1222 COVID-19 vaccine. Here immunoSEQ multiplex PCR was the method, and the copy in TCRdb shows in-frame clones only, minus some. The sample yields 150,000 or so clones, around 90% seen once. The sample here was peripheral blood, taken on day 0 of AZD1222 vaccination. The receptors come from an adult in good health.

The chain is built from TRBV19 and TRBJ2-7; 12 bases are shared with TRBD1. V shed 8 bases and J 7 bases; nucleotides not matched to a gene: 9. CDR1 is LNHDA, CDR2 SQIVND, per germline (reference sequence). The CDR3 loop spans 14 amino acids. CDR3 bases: TGTGCCAGTGCCAGGGACAGGGGGCGTGGAGAGCAGTACTTC. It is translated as CASARDRGRGEQYF. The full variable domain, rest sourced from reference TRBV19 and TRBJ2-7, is DGGITQSPKYLFRKEGQNVTLSCEQNLNHDAMYWYRQDPGQGLRLIYYSQIVNDFQKGDIAEGYSVSREKKESFPLTVTSAQKNPTAFYLCASARDRGRGEQYFGPGTRLTVT.

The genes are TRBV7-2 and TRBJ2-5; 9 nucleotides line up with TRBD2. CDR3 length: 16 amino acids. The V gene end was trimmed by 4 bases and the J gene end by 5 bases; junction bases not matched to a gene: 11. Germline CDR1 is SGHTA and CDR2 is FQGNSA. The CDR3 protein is CASSSRLAVRGETQYF. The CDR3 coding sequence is TGTGCCAGCAGCTCCCGACTAGCGGTGCGGGGGGAGACCCAGTACTTC.

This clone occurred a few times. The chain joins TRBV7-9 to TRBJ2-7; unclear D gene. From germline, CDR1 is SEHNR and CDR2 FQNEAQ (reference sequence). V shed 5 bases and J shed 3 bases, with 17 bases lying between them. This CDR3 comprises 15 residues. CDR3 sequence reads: CASSPRLDQDYEQYF. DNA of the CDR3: TGTGCCAGCAGCCCTCGTCTGGACCAGGACTACGAGCAGTACTTC.

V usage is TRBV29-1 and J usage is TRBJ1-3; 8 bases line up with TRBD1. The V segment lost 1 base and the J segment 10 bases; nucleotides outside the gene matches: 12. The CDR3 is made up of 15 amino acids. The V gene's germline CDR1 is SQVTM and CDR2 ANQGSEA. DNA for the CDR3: TGCAGCGTTGAAGGGACCGGGACAGGCGGGGTGACCATATATTTT. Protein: CSVEGTGTGGVTIYF.

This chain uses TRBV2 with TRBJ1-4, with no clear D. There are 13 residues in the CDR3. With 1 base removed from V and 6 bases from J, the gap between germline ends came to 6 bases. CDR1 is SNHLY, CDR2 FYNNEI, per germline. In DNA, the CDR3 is TGTGCCAGCAGTGAAGGCGGGGATGAAAAACTGTTTTTT. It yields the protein CASSEGGDEKLFF. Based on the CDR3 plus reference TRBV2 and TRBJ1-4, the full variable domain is EPEVTQTPSHQVTQMGQEVILRCVPISNHLYFYWYRQILGQKVEFLVSFYNNEISEKSEIFDDQFSVERPDGSNFTLKIRSTKLEDSAMYFCASSEGGDEKLFFGSGTQLSVL.

CDR3 amino acids: CASSESVLLSLTQYF. CDR3 bases: TGCGCCAGCAGTGAGTCTGTACTCTTAAGCCTGACCCAGTACTTC. The V and J genes are TRBV10-2 and TRBJ2-5; D is unresolved. Germline V gives CDR1 WSHSY, CDR2 SAAADI. Trimming pared 0 bases from V and 7 bases from J, leaving 15 bases between. CDR3 size: 15 residues.

CDR3 protein: CASRPWDLYEQYF. The CDR3 nucleotides are TGTGCCAGCAGACCCTGGGACCTCTACGAGCAGTACTTC. V gene TRBV6-1 combines with J gene TRBJ2-7; D may match TRBD1 or TRBD2 (5 bases each). Germline V lookup: CDR1 MNHNS, CDR2 SASEGT. The CDR3 length is 13 residues. The V end was cut by 6 bases, the J end by 3 bases, with 12 bases between.

The CDR3 nucleotides read TGTGCCAGCAGTGACACGGGGGCTAACACCGGGGAGCTGTTTTTT. Its protein product is CASSDTGANTGELFF. This chain links TRBV2 with TRBJ2-2, with D possibly being TRBD1 or TRBD2 (6 bases each). The CDR3 extends over 15 amino acids. Trimming pared 3 bases from V and 2 bases from J, leaving 10 bases between. Looked up from germline, CDR1 is SNHLY and CDR2 is FYNNEI.

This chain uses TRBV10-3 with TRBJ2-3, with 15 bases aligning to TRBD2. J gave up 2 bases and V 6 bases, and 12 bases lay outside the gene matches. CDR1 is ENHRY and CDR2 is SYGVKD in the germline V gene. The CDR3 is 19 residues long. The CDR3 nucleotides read TGTGCCATCAGGGGGACTAGCGGGGGGAATACCCTACACACAGATACGCAGTATTTT. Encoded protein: CAIRGTSGGNTLHTDTQYF.

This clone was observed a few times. This CDR3 is CASSLDQGEETQYF. DNA of the CDR3: TGTGCCAGCAGCTTAGATCAGGGCGAGGAGACCCAGTACTTC. The gene calls are TRBV7-2 and TRBJ2-5; maybe TRBD1 (5 bases). This CDR3 contains 14 residues. Trimming took 1 base from V and 5 from J, leaving 11 bases between them. The germline gives CDR1 SGHTA, CDR2 FQGNSA.

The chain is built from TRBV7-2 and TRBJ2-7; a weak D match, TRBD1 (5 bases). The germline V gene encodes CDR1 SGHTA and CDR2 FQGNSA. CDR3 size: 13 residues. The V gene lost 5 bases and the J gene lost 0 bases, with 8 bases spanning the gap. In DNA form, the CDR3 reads TGTGCCAGCAGCGGAAGGGGCTCCTACGAGCAGTACTTC. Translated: CASSGRGSYEQYF.

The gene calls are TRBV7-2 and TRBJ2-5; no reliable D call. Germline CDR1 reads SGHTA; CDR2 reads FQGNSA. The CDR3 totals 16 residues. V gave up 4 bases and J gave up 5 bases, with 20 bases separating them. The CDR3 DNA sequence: TGTGCCAGCAGCTCGAGATGGCGCAGGATGGGGGAGACCCAGTACTTC. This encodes CASSSRWRRMGETQYF.

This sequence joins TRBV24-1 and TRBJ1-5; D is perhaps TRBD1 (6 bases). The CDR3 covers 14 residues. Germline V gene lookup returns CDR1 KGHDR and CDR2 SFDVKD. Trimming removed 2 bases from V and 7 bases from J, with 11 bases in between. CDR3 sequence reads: CATSDSGVGQPQHF. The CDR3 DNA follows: TGTGCCACCAGTGATTCAGGGGTAGGGCAGCCCCAGCATTTT.

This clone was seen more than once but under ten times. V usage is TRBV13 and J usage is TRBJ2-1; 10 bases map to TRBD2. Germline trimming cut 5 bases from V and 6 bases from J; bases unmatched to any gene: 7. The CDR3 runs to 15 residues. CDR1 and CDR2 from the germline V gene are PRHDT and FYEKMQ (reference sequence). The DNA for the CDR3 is TGTGCCAGCAGCCCGAGGACTAGCGGTGCCAATGAGCAGTTCTTC. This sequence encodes CASSPRTSGANEQFF. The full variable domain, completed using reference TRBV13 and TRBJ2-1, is AAGVIQSPRHLIKEKRETATLKCYPIPRHDTVYWYQQGPGQDPQFLISFYEKMQSDKGSIPDRFSAQQFSDYHSELNMSSLELGDSALYFCASSPRTSGANEQFFGPGTRLTVL.

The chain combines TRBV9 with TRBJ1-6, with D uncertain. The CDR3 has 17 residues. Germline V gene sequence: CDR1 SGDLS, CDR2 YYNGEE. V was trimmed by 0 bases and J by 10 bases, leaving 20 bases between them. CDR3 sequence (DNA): TGTGCCAGCAGCGTAGTGGTGCCCGGGCCCGGGGTCTCACCCCTCCACTTT. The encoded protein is CASSVVVPGPGVSPLHF.

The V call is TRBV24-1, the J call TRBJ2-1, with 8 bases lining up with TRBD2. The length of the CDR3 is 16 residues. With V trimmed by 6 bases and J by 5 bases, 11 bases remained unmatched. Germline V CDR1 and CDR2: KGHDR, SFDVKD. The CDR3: CATSHLGGGLHNEQFF. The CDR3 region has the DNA TGTGCCACCAGTCACCTCGGGGGGGGCCTCCACAATGAGCAGTTCTTC.

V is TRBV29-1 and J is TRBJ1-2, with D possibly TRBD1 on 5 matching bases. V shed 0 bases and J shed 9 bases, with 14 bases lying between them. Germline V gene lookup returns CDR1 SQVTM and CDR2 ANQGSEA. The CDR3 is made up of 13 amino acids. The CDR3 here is CSVEDSQGRSYTF. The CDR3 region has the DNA TGCAGCGTTGAAGACTCCCAGGGAAGGAGCTACACCTTC.

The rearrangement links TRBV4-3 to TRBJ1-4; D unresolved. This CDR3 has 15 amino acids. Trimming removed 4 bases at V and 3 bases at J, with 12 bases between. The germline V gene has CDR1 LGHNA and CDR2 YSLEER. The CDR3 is CASSPLKGSNEKLFF. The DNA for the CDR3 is TGCGCCAGCAGCCCTTTGAAGGGATCTAATGAAAAACTGTTTTTT.